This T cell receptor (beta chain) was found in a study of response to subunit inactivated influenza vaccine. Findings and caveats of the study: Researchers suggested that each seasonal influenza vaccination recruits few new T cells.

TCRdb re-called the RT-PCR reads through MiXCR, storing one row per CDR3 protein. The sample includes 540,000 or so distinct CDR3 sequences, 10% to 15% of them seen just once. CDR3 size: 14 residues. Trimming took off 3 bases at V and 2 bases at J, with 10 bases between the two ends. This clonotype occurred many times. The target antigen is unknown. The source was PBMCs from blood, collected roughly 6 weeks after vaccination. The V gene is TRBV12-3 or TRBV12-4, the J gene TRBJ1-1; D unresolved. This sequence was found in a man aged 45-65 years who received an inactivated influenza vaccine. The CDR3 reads CASSFFHSNTEAFF. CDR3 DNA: TGTGCCAGCAGTTTTTTTCACAGCAACACTGAAGCTTTCTTT.